This T cell receptor beta chain was captured in a study of CD8 T cells in ankylosing spondylitis listed by TCRdb under 2017. Background on the whole study: The study profiled T cell receptor beta repertoires in healthy donors and ankylosing spondylitis patients to find disease-linked TCR variants. In total, the full study cohort was made up of roughly 100 healthy donors and 25 to 30 ankylosing spondylitis patients. Peripheral blood samples were taken, and synovial fluid was additionally collected from ankylosing spondylitis patients.

The germline V end is reduced by 4 bases and the J end by 1 base; junction bases left unmatched: 1. The germline V gene provides CDR1 MRHNA and CDR2 SNTAGT. The CDR3 sequence holds 15 residues, the cysteine and phenylalanine included. The retained sequence is limited to the CDR3, 45 bases, with the frame set at the first base. Comment on this clonotype: The antigen it recognizes is unknown. Base qualities are not provided; no much larger clone lies one nucleotide away.

Study-level results and caveats: Some of the motif variants had been reported before in the synovial fluid and blood of reactive arthritis patients, a finding that suggests common disease-initiation mechanisms. The disease-linked clones showed a CD8+ phenotype and occurred at relatively low frequencies in peripheral blood. Significant enrichment of the disease-linked clones was reported in matched synovial fluid samples from ankylosing spondylitis patients. A TCR beta motif of 8 or 9 highly homologous amino acid variants appeared characteristic of blood from ankylosing spondylitis patients.

Sequenced using an Illumina HiSeq 2500. TCR beta libraries were prepared by quantitative 5'-RACE with molecular barcodes. The original methods were these. To identify disease-linked TCR variants, a new computational method was used, one built on a probabilistic model of VDJ rearrangement. In-frame beta chains were kept once TCRdb had trimmed the public reads at Q25 with fastp and called clones with MiXCR. Rows are combined by CDR3 protein, so each entry shows the most common genes and DNA. It is TCRdb's table, rather than the study itself, that gives the V and J calls and clone size. Recorded for this sample are approximately 540,000 distinct CDR3 sequences; 9.5% to 15% of them occurred a single time. Almost 7% of the sample comes from the top ten.

The sequenced material came from blood, either unsorted or a sorted T cell fraction (not recorded which). The V and J genes are TRBV6-4 and TRBJ2-6; TRBD1 agrees with 7 junctional bases. This receptor was identified in a male donor with ankylosing spondylitis. The nucleotides are TGTGCCAGCAGTGCACAGGGGTCTGGGGCCAACGTCCTGACTTTC. This codes for CASSAQGSGANVLTF.